The 16 T cell receptor beta chains below all came from one sample that was sequenced in a study of blood T cell repertoires in COVID-19. Some clones are missing from TCRdb's copy, which holds only in-frame ones; the method was immunoSEQ multiplex PCR. The repertoire includes some 270,000 clones, roughly 86% of them detected once, and 1.9% sits in the top ten. Specimen: PBMCs or T cells enriched from blood (not recorded which). The origin of the receptors is a woman aged 60-75 years who had recovered from COVID-19.

The CDR3 region has the DNA TGTGCCAGTAGTTTACAAGCGGGAGGGGTCACAGATACGCAGTATTTT. Its protein is CASSLQAGGVTDTQYF. The chain carries TRBV19 and TRBJ2-3; 10 positions match TRBD2. Germline V gene data show CDR1 as LNHDA and CDR2 as SQIVND (reference sequence). The CDR3 spans 16 residues. The V gene end was trimmed by 5 bases and the J gene end by 2 bases; junction bases not matched to a gene: 7.

This clone was detected once. The chain carries TRBV28 and TRBJ1-2, with 7 bases fitting TRBD1. Trimming at V came to 4 bases and at J to 5 bases, leaving 7 bases not matched to a gene. CDR3 length: 14 residues. Germline V CDR1 and CDR2: MDHEN, SYDVKM. DNA for the CDR3: TGTGCCAGCAGTTATTGGGACAGCTCTTATGGCTACACCTTC. It codes for CASSYWDSSYGYTF.

The chain combines TRBV9 with TRBJ2-2; 11 positions agree with TRBD2. Germline loops: CDR1 SGDLS, CDR2 YYNGEE. The CDR3 sequence is 15 residues long. V dropped 2 bases and J dropped 6; count of bases not matched to a gene: 3. Here the CDR3 reads CASSVRTSGPGELFF. The CDR3, as DNA: TGTGCCAGCAGCGTCAGGACTAGCGGGCCCGGGGAGCTGTTTTTT.

This sequence joins TRBV7-3 and TRBJ2-1; TRBD2 agrees at 14 bases. Looked up from germline, CDR1 is SGHTA and CDR2 is FQGTGA. This CDR3 comprises 20 residues. J gave up 7 bases and V 2 bases, and 16 bases lay outside the gene matches. Here the CDR3 reads CASSLDPPGQGLAGENEQFF. The CDR3 nucleotides read TGTGCCAGCAGCTTAGACCCCCCAGGGCAGGGACTAGCGGGGGAAAATGAGCAGTTCTTC.

The chain recombines TRBV28 with TRBJ2-6; D ambiguous. Germline assignment: CDR1 MDHEN and CDR2 SYDVKM. With 2 bases removed from V and 0 bases from J, the gap between germline ends came to 11 bases. The CDR3 covers 17 residues. The CDR3 loop reads CASSLISSGSGANVLTF. The CDR3 DNA is TGTGCCAGCAGTTTAATTTCTTCGGGCTCTGGGGCCAACGTCCTGACTTTC.

This clone was seen only a few times. The gene calls are TRBV3-1 (or the pseudogene TRBV3-2) and TRBJ2-1, with TRBD1 matching 9 bases. The V segment lost 2 bases and the J segment 9 bases; nucleotides outside the gene matches: 5. This CDR3 has 14 residues. Germline lookup yields CDR1 LGHDT and CDR2 YNNKEL (reference sequence). CDR3 in amino acids: CASSQNRGLGEQFF. As DNA, the CDR3 is TGTGCCAGCAGCCAAAACAGGGGGCTTGGTGAGCAGTTCTTC.

The J gene is TRBJ2-2, the V gene TRBV5-6; 8 bases are shared with TRBD1. The CDR3 consists of 16 residues. The trim removed 4 bases at V and 6 bases at J, leaving 11 bases unmatched. Per germline, CDR1 SGHDT and CDR2 YYEEEE. In DNA form, the CDR3 reads TGTGCCAGCAGCGGAAGGACAGGGAGCGCGGCCGGGGAGCTGTTTTTT. This gives the protein CASSGRTGSAAGELFF.

This chain connects TRBV5-1 to TRBJ2-4; unclear D gene. Trimming pared 4 bases from V and 6 bases from J, leaving 14 bases between. Germline CDR1 and CDR2: SGHRS and YFSETQ. The CDR3 runs to 14 residues. The CDR3 nucleotides read TGCGCCAGCAGCCCCGATGCAGGAAGAAACATTCAGTACTTC. This encodes CASSPDAGRNIQYF.

The chain carries TRBV5-5 and TRBJ2-7; a weak D match, TRBD2 (6 bases). The CDR3 is made up of 15 amino acids. The V and J ends lost 0 bases and 1 base respectively, with 11 bases between them. In germline, CDR1 is SGHKS, CDR2 YYEKEE (reference sequence). The CDR3 DNA sequence: TGTGCCAGCAGCTTGGATCTAGCGTTTTCCTACGAGCAGTACTTC. Its translation is CASSLDLAFSYEQYF.

The chain has TRBV7-9 and TRBJ1-1, with 8 bases fitting TRBD1. The V segment lost 6 bases and the J segment 0 bases; nucleotides outside the gene matches: 9. Germline V lookup: CDR1 SEHNR, CDR2 FQNEAQ (reference sequence). The CDR3 spans 16 residues. The CDR3 region has the DNA TGTGCCAGCAGGGGTAATACAGGGGGTCTGAACACTGAAGCTTTCTTT. This sequence encodes CASRGNTGGLNTEAFF.

The chain carries TRBV28 and TRBJ1-5; TRBD1 matches 7 bases. After removal of 10 bases from V and 7 bases from J, the junction contained 7 bases not matched to a gene. This CDR3 spans 12 amino acids. Germline V gene sequence: CDR1 MDHEN, CDR2 SYDVKM. The CDR3 DNA sequence: TGTGCCACCGACAGGGTAAACCAGCCCCAGCATTTT. Its translation: CATDRVNQPQHF.

In its sample, this clone was seen once. The chain links TRBV14 to TRBJ1-1; D is uncertain. The CDR3 length is 14 residues. The V end was cut by 4 bases, the J end by 4 bases, with 13 bases between. Germline V CDR1 and CDR2: SGHDN, FVKESK. This chain's CDR3 is CASSPLLGPTEAFF. In DNA form, the CDR3 reads TGTGCCAGCAGCCCCCTCCTGGGCCCCACTGAAGCTTTCTTT.

This chain joins TRBV10-2 and TRBJ2-5; 7 nucleotides align to TRBD1. Trimming at V came to 6 bases and at J to 4 bases, leaving 11 bases not matched to a gene. The CDR3 extends over 15 amino acids. Germline lookup yields CDR1 WSHSY and CDR2 SAAADI. The CDR3, as DNA: TGCGCCAGCAGCCTCCGACAGGGAACGGGAGAGACCCAGTACTTC. Protein sequence: CASSLRQGTGETQYF.

As for this clone: Different DNA sequences within this sample yield the same CDR3. The rearrangement joins TRBV5-1 to TRBJ1-4; TRBD1 agrees at 8 bases. The CDR3 consists of 16 residues. V lost 2 bases to trimming and J lost 2 bases; unmatched junction nucleotides: 5. Looked up from germline, CDR1 is SGHRS and CDR2 is YFSETQ. CDR3 sequence reads: CASSFQGQATNEKLFF. The DNA for the CDR3 is TGCGCCAGCAGCTTCCAGGGACAGGCCACTAATGAAAAACTGTTTTTT.

The chain uses TRBV3-1 (or the pseudogene TRBV3-2) and TRBJ2-3; 7 positions agree with TRBD2. Germline assignment: CDR1 LGHDT and CDR2 YNNKEL (reference sequence). The ends lost 0 bases at V and 8 bases at J; junction bases unmatched: 5. CDR3 length: 14 residues. As DNA, the CDR3 is TGTGCCAGCAGCCAAGATTGGGGGAGGGGTACGCAGTATTTT. It is translated as CASSQDWGRGTQYF.

The gene calls are TRBV6-5 and TRBJ2-1; TRBD1 matches at 7 bases. V dropped 7 bases and J dropped 9; count of bases not matched to a gene: 12. The length of the CDR3 is 14 residues. Germline loops: CDR1 MNHEY, CDR2 SVGAGI. The CDR3 sequence: CASTRGGSPSEQFF. CDR3 sequence (DNA): TGTGCCAGCACCCGAGGGGGCAGCCCGAGTGAGCAGTTCTTC.